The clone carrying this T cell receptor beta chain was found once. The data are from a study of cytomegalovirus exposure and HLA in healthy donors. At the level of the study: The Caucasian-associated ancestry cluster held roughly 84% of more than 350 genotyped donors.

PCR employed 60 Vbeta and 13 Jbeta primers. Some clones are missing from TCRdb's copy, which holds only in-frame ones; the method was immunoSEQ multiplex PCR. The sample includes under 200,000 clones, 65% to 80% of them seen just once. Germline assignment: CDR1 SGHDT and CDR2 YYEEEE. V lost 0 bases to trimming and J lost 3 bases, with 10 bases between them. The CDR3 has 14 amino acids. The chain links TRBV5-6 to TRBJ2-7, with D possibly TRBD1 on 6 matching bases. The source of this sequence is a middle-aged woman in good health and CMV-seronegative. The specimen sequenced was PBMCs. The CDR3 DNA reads TGTGCCAGCAGCTTGGATGGACAGCACTACGAGCAGTACTTC. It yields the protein CASSLDGQHYEQYF.